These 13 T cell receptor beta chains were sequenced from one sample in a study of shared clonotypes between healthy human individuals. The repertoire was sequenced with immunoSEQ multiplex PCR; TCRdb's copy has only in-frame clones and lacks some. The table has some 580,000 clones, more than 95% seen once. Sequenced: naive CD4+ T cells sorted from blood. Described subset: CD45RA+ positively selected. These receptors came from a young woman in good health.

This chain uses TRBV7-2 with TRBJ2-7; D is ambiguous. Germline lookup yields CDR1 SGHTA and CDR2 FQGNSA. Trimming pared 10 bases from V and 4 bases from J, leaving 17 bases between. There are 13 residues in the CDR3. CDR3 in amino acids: CATSRIASYEQYF. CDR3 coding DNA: TGTGCCACCTCCCGGATAGCCTCGTACGAGCAGTACTTC.

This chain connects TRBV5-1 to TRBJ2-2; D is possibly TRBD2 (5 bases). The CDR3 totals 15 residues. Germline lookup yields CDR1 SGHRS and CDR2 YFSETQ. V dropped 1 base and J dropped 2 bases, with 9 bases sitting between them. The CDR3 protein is CASSLFEGNTGELFF. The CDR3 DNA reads TGCGCCAGCAGCTTGTTCGAGGGTAACACCGGGGAGCTGTTTTTT.

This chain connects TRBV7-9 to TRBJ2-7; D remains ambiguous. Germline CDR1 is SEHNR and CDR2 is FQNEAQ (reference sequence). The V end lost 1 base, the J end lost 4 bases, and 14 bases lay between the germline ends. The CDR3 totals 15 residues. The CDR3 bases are TGTGCCAGCAGCTTAGGTGAGCTGCCTTCGTACGAGCAGTACTTC. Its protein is CASSLGELPSYEQYF.

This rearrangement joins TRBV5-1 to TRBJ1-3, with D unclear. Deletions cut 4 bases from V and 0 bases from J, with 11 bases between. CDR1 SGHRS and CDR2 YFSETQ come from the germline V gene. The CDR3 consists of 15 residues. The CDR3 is CASSGEPSSGNTIYF. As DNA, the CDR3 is TGCGCCAGCAGCGGGGAACCGAGCTCTGGAAACACCATATATTTT. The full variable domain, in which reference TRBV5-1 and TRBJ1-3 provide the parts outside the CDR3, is KAGVTQTPRYLIKTRGQQVTLSCSPISGHRSVSWYQQTPGQGLQFLFEYFSETQRNKGNFPGRFSGRQFSNSRSEMNVSTLELGDSALYLCASSGEPSSGNTIYFGEGSWLTVV.

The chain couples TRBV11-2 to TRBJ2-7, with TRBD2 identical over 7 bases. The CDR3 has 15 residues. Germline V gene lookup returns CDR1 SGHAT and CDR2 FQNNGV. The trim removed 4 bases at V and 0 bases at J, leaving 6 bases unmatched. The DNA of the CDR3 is TGTGCCAGCAGCTCAACCGGGACTACCTCCTACGAGCAGTACTTC. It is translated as CASSSTGTTSYEQYF.

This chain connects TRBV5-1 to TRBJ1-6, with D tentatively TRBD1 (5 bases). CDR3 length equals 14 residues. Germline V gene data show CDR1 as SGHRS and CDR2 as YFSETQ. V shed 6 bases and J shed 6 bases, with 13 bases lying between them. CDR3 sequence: CASNPGQGNSPLHF. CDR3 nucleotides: TGCGCCAGCAATCCGGGTCAGGGTAATTCACCCCTCCACTTT.

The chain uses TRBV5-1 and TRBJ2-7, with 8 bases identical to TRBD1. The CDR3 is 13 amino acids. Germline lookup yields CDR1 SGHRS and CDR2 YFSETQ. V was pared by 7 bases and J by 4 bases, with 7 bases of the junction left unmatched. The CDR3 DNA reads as TGCGCCAGCCAACTCGGGGACAGGTACGAGCAGTACTTC. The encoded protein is CASQLGDRYEQYF. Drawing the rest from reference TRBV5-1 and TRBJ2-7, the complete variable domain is KAGVTQTPRYLIKTRGQQVTLSCSPISGHRSVSWYQQTPGQGLQFLFEYFSETQRNKGNFPGRFSGRQFSNSRSEMNVSTLELGDSALYLCASQLGDRYEQYFGPGTRLTVT.

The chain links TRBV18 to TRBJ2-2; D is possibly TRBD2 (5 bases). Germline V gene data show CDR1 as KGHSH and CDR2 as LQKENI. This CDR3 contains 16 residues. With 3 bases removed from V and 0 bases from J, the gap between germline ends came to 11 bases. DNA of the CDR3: TGTGCCAGCTCACCCCGGGAAGGCGCGAACACCGGGGAGCTGTTTTTT. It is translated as CASSPREGANTGELFF. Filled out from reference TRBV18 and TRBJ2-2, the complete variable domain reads NAGVMQNPRHLVRRRGQEARLRCSPMKGHSHVYWYRQLPEEGLKFMVYLQKENIIDESGMPKERFSAEFPKEGPSILRIQQVVRGDSAAYFCASSPREGANTGELFFGEGSRLTVL.

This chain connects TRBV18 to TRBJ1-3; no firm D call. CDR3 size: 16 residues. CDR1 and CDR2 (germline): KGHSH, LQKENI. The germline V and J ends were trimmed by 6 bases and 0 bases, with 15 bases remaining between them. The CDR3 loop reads CASSLRGPSSGNTIYF. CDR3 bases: TGTGCCAGCTCCCTACGAGGGCCGAGCTCTGGAAACACCATATATTTT.

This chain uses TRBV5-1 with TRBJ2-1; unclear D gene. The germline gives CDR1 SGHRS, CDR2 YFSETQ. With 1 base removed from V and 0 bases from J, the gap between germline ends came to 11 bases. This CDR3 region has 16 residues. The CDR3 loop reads CASSLSEHSSYNEQFF. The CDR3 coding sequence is TGCGCCAGCAGCTTGAGTGAACACAGCTCCTACAATGAGCAGTTCTTC. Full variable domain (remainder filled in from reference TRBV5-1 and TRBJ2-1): KAGVTQTPRYLIKTRGQQVTLSCSPISGHRSVSWYQQTPGQGLQFLFEYFSETQRNKGNFPGRFSGRQFSNSRSEMNVSTLELGDSALYLCASSLSEHSSYNEQFFGPGTRLTVL.

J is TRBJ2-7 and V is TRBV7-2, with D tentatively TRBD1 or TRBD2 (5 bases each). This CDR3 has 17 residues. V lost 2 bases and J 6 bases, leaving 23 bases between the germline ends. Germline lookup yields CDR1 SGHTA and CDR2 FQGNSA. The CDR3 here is CASSLFPGPRERGEQYF. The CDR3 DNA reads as TGTGCCAGCAGCTTATTCCCGGGCCCTAGGGAGAGGGGCGAGCAGTACTTC.

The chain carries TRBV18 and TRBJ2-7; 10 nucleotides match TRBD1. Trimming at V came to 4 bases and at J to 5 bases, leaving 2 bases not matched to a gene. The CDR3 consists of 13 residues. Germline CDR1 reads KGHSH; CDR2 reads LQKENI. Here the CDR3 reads CASSLTGGHEQYF. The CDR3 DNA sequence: TGTGCCAGCTCACTGACAGGGGGCCACGAGCAGTACTTC.

CDR3 loop: CASSSGGGRTEAFF. The CDR3 DNA reads as TGTGCCAGCAGCTCGGGTGGGGGGCGAACTGAAGCTTTCTTT. The chain is built from TRBV7-8 and TRBJ1-1; D perhaps matches TRBD1 (6 bases). This CDR3 spans 14 amino acids. Per the germline V gene, CDR1 is SGHVS and CDR2 is FQNEAQ. V dropped 4 bases and J dropped 5 bases, with 14 bases sitting between them.